The present TCR beta chain was sequenced within a study of PD-1 blockade in classical Hodgkin lymphoma. About this clone itself: The antigen remains unidentified.

Germline loops: CDR1 SQVTM, CDR2 ANQGSEA. The germline V and J ends were trimmed by 4 bases and 0 bases, with 12 bases remaining between them. The CDR3 sequence is 14 residues long. Regarding the study as a whole: A reduction in baseline TCR diversity was reportedly seen in newly diagnosed patients relative to healthy donors.

Assay: immunoSEQ multiplex PCR; the TCRdb copy retains only in-frame clones and omits some. The sample shows nearly 55,000 clones, over 70% of them seen only once. Patients all relapsed after autologous stem cell transplantation, and there was variation in brentuximab vedotin exposure. Sequencing was performed on peripheral blood mononuclear cells (PBMCs), taken at baseline. The TCR originated in a human donor with classical Hodgkin lymphoma. This chain joins TRBV29-1 and TRBJ1-1, with D possibly being TRBD1 (6 bases). The CDR3 sequence is CSVASGTLNTEAFF. CDR3 in DNA: TGCAGCGTTGCCTCCGGGACATTGAACACTGAAGCTTTCTTT.